The source of this T cell receptor (beta chain) is a study of Graves' ophthalmopathy and Graves' hyperthyroidism. At the level of the study: At initial diagnosis, peripheral blood was obtained, and this preceded any treatment. Study results and caveats: The blood repertoire also included most expanded thyroid clonotypes above 0.001 frequency.

This clonotype was counted a few times. Its antigen remains unknown. No donor had other autoimmune disease, uncontrolled infection, pregnancy or lactation. Clinicians diagnosed using symptoms, serum thyroxine, TRAb, thyroid ultrasound and orbital computed tomography. Amplification of the TCR beta CDR3 regions used RNA transcripts (as template). HTBI-primed first-round RT-PCR preceded second-round multiplex PCR. Via MiXCR, TCRdb re-called the multiplex PCR reads, giving one row per CDR3 protein. Among about 700,000 distinct CDR3 sequences, about 44% were seen once, and the ten largest hold approximately 46%. Trimming removed 2 bases from V and 7 bases from J, with 17 bases in between. The length of the CDR3 is 15 residues. The germline V gene has CDR1 SGHAT and CDR2 FQNNGV.

This clonotype was sampled from an adult man with Graves' ophthalmopathy. The sequenced material came from peripheral blood. This chain uses TRBV11-2 with TRBJ1-1, with D perhaps TRBD1 (5 bases). CDR3 protein: CASSLSGGYTNEAFF. Here the CDR3 DNA reads TGTGCCAGCAGCTTATCCGGGGGATACACTAATGAAGCTTTCTTT.